This T cell receptor (beta chain) was profiled in a study of cytomegalovirus exposure and HLA in healthy donors. Note on this clone: As yet, its antigen is unknown.

This CDR3 has 15 amino acids. The germline CDR1 and CDR2 sequences are LNHDA and SQIVND (reference sequence). J lost 5 bases, V lost 3 bases, and 5 bases had no gene match. General study findings and limits: Among TCR beta chains of equal frequency, HLA-associated ones were more clonally expanded in a later analysis.

It was with 60 Vbeta and 13 Jbeta primers that the PCR ran. Only in-frame clones appear in the TCRdb table, and some are missing; sequencing was by immunoSEQ multiplex PCR. The table includes around 160,000 clones, 70% detected once. This receptor was obtained from a man younger than 35 in good health and CMV-seropositive. This chain uses TRBV19 with TRBJ2-1; TRBD1 agrees at 9 bases. The sequenced sample was PBMCs. The CDR3 DNA reads as TGTGCCAGTAGTATTTGGGGACAGGGCAACAATGAGCAGTTCTTC. Its protein product is CASSIWGQGNNEQFF.